This T cell receptor beta chain was recovered during a study of blood T cell repertoires in COVID-19. Sequencing was performed with immunoSEQ multiplex PCR; in TCRdb, only in-frame clones are kept and a portion is missing. The data show 300,000 or so clones, about nine tenths seen once. The CDR3 loop spans 11 amino acids. V was clipped by 4 bases and J by 13 bases, with 13 bases between them. Germline V CDR1 and CDR2: KGHSH, LQKENI. The sample comprised PBMCs or T cells enriched from blood (not recorded which). The chain couples TRBV18 to TRBJ1-2, with a weak D call TRBD1 (5 bases). This clonotype originated in a woman aged 45-59 years who had been exposed to COVID-19. CDR3: CASSQRTPPTF. CDR3 nucleotide sequence: TGTGCCAGCTCACAACGGACACCCCCCACCTTC.